This T cell receptor beta chain derives from a study of identical twins (TCRdb year 2016). In terms of the full investigation: The study deep-sequenced TCR alpha and beta repertoires from monozygotic twins, unrelated adults of various ages and cord blood to test whether fetal clonotypes persist. To rule out contamination, replicate twin experiments were performed at different times with different library preparation protocols. What the authors observed across the whole study: Out-of-frame TCR alpha sequences shared between twins showed an excess of low generation-probability sequences compared with coincidental sharing between unrelated individuals. In monozygotic twins, out-of-frame TCR alpha sharing was systematically underestimated by recombination models, although the models agreed with sharing between unrelated individuals. Zero-insertion analyses could be partly confounded by invariant T cells such as MAIT and iNKT, though diverse VJ usage argued against such confounding for most clonotypes. Abundant cord blood beta clonotypes carried fewer insertions; young adult naive repertoires showed a weaker similar trend, while memory repertoires showed none. A weaker excess of twin sharing was found in beta out-of-frame sequences because the signal-to-noise ratio was lowered by fewer shared sequences. Conclusions relied on cross-sectional statistical analysis, since the same donors could not be followed over many years.

The CDR3 runs 18 residues from the cysteine to the phenylalanine. The kept DNA is CDR3 alone, 54 bases in frame from the first base. V is cut back by 3 bases and J by 0 bases, with 12 bases in the junction unmatched. A word on this clonotype: The antigen this receptor binds is unknown. No qualities accompany the bases; no much larger clone lies one base away.

Library prep was done by 5' RACE. The sequencer listed for this sample is Illumina HiSeq 2000. A universal primer binding site was introduced by template switching, and a unique molecular identifier was present in the final cDNA, enabling accurate counting of TCR cDNA molecules. First-strand cDNA for TCR alpha and beta chains was synthesized from specific primers in the conserved constant-segment region. To control for contamination, every cDNA library carried two barcodes: a SMART-Mk sample barcode plus Illumina barcodes. Two successive PCR steps introduced TruSeq adapter sequences along with Illumina sample barcodes. The TCR alpha and beta cDNA libraries were sequenced on the Illumina HiSeq platform using custom primers. As for the authors' bioinformatics: MiGEC was used to process raw reads and extract unique molecular identifiers, and MiXCR was used to find CDR3 positions. For each individual, recombination models were inferred using an EM algorithm with the repgenHMM and IGoR tools. The tcR package in R was used for shared clonotype analysis, with sharing normalized by the product of cloneset sizes. To study raw recombination free of thymic and clonal selection effects, out-of-frame nonproductive sequences were analyzed. TCRdb trimmed public reads at Q25 via fastp, called clones via MiXCR and kept in-frame beta chains. Rows merge per CDR3 protein into single entries with the most common DNA and genes. TCRdb's processing, not the study's, gives the V and J calls here. Present in this sample are fewer than 500,000 distinct CDR3 sequences, around 24% of which were seen just once. Jointly, the top ten make up 2.9% of the sample.

All donors were healthy Caucasians. The twin cohort consisted of three pairs of female monozygotic twins, all aged roughly 18 to 29 years. Positive isolation kits from Invitrogen were used to isolate CD4+ and CD8+ T cell populations. These data also formed part of another study, on T cells expressing NK-cell markers. That second publication adds: Under 10 donors provided sorted CD3+CD56+NKG2C+, CD3+CD56+NKG2C- and CD3+CD56-NKG2C+ T-cell subsets, whose TCR beta-chain repertoires were profiled. Among the eight sequenced donors, only one was HCMV-seronegative, while the other seven were HCMV-seropositive. In several experiments an anti-gammadeltaTCR antibody was added to restrict sorting to alphabetaTCR-expressing T cells. In 6 or 7 donors, the dominant CD3+CD56+NKG2C+ clonotypes ranked among the top 10 CD8+ clonotypes, making up 1.0-7.0% of CD8+ T cells. Those dominant clonotypes were again the most abundant among CD3+CD56-NKG2C+ cells in a handful of donors, at roughly 25-60.1%. It remained unclear whether the expanded NKG2C-expressing T cell clones were specific for HCMV antigens. All eight donors whose samples were sequenced were randomly selected healthy volunteers, three of them men and five women. HCMV-specific IgG was detected in serum with a commercial ELISA kit to determine HCMV serostatus. MIGEC was used to demultiplex reads and group reads by UMI, and MiTCR was used to assemble and quantify clonotypes. To exclude erroneous sequences, only TCR cDNA sequences supported by at least two reads were retained. The tcR package was used for downstream repertoire analysis, and clonotypes were matched across fractions by CDR3 nucleotide sequence plus V segment. VDJmatch was used to annotate antigen specificity against VDJdb, with one amino acid substitution allowed in CDR3.

The chain links TRBV12-3 or TRBV12-4 with TRBJ2-3; TRBD2 matches 7 bases in the middle. This sequence originates from a woman in her late teens or twenties in good health. The source material was CD4+ T cells sorted from blood. The nucleotide sequence reads TGTGCCAGCAGTTTTGGGACTAACCCCCCTCCTAGCACAGATACGCAGTATTTT. Translated, this gives CASSFGTNPPPSTDTQYF.